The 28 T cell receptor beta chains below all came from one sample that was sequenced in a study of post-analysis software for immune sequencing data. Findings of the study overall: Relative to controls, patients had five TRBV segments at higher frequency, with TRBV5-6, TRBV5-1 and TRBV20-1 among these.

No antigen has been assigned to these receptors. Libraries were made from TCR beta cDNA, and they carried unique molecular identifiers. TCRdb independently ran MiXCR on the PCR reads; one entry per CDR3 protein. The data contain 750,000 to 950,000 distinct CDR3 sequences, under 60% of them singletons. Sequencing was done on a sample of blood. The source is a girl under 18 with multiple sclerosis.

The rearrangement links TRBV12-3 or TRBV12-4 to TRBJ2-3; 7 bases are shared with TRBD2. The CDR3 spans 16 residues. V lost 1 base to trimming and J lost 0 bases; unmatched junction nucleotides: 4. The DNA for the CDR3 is TGTGCCAGCAGTTTAGAGCCGGGACTAAGCACAGATACGCAGTATTTT. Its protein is CASSLEPGLSTDTQYF.

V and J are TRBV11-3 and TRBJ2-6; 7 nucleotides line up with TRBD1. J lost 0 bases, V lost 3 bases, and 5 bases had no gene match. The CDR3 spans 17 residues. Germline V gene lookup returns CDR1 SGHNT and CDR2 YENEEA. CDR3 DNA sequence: TGTGCCAGCAGCTTGGGGACAGTGAACTCTGGGGCCAACGTCCTGACTTTC. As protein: CASSLGTVNSGANVLTF.

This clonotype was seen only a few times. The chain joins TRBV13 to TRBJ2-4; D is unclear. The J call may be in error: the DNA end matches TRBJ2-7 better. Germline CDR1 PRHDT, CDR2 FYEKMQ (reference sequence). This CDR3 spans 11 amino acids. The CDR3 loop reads CASSHYYEQYF. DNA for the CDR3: TGTGCCAGCAGCCACTACTACGAGCAGTACTTC.

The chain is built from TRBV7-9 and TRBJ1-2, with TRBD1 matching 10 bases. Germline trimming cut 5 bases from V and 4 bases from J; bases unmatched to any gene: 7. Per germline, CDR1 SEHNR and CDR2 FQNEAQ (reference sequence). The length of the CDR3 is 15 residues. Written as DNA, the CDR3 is TGTGCCAGCAGCCTGCCGGGACAGGGGATCTATGGCTACACCTTC. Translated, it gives CASSLPGQGIYGYTF.

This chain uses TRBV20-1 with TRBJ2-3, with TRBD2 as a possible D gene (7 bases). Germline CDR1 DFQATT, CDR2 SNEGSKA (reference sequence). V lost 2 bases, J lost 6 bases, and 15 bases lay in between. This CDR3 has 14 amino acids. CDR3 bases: TGCAGTGCTAGACGTGGCAGGGGAGGGGATACGCAGTATTTT. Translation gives CSARRGRGGDTQYF.

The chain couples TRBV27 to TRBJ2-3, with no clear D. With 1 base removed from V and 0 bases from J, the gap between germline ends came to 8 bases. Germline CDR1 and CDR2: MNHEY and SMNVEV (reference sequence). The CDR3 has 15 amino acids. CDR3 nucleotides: TGTGCCAGCAGTTTATATGGGTTCAGCACAGATACGCAGTATTTT. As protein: CASSLYGFSTDTQYF.

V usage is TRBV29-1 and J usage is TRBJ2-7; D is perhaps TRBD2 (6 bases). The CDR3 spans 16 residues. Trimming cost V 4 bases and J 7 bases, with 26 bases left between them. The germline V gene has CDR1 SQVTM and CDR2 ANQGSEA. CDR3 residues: CSVGSPLHSMAGEQYF. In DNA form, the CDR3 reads TGCAGCGTTGGAAGCCCCCTACACTCAATGGCGGGAGAGCAGTACTTC.

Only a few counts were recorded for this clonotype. CDR3 region: CASTKLAGDPEQFF. The CDR3 nucleotides are TGTGCCAGCACTAAACTAGCGGGAGATCCTGAGCAGTTCTTC. The V call is TRBV7-9, the J call TRBJ2-1; 11 nucleotides align to TRBD2. This CDR3 comprises 14 residues. Germline CDR1 is SEHNR and CDR2 is FQNEAQ (reference sequence). With V trimmed by 7 bases and J by 9 bases, 8 bases remained unmatched.

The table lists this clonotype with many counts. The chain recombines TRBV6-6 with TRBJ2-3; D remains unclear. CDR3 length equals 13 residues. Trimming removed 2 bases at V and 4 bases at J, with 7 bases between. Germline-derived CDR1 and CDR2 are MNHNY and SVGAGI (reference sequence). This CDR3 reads CASSYPPADTQYF. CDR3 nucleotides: TGTGCCAGCAGTTACCCCCCGGCAGATACGCAGTATTTT.

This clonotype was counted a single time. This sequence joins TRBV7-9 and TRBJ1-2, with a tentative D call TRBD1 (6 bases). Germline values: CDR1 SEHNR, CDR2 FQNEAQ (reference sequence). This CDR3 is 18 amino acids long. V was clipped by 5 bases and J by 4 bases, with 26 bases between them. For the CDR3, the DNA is TGTGCCAGCAGCCGCGGAAGCCACGCGGAACAGGGACCCTATGGCTACACCTTC. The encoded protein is CASSRGSHAEQGPYGYTF.

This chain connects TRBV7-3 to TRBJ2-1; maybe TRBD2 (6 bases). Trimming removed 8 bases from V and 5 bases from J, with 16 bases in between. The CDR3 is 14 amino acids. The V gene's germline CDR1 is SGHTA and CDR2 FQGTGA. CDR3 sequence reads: CASGLGGTHNEQFF. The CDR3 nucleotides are TGTGCCAGCGGGTTGGGCGGGACCCACAATGAGCAGTTCTTC.

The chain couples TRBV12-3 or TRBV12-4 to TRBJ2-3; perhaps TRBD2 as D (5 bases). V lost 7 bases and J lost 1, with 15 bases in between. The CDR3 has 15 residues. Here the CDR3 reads CASTPGLRGTDTQYF. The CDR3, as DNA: TGTGCCAGCACCCCCGGCCTGAGGGGCACAGATACGCAGTATTTT.

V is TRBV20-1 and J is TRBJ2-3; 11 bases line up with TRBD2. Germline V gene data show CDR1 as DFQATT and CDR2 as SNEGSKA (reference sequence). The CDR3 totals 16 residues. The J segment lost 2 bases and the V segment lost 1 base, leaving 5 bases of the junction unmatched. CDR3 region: CSARATSGSYTDTQYF. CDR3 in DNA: TGCAGTGCTAGAGCTACTAGCGGGAGTTACACAGATACGCAGTATTTT.

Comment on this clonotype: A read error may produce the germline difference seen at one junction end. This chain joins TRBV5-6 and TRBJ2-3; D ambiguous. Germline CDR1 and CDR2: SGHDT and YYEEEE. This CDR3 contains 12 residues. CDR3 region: CAGSYTTDTQYF. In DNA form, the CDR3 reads TGTGCCGGCAGCTACACCACAGATACGCAGTATTTT.

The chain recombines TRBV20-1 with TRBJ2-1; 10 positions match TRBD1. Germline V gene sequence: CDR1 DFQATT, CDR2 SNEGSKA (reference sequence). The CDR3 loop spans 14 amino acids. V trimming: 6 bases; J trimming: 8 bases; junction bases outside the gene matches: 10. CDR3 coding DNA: TGCAGTGCCGGTCGACAGGGGGCCGTCGATGAGCAGTTCTTC. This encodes CSAGRQGAVDEQFF.

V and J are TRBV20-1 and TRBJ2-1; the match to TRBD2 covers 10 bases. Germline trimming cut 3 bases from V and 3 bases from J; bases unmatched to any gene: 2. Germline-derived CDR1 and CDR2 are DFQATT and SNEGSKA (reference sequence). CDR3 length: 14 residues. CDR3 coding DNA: TGCAGTGCTAGTGGACTAGCGGACTACAATGAGCAGTTCTTC. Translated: CSASGLADYNEQFF.

In nucleotides, the CDR3 is TGTGCCAGCAGCTCCTCCCTACGTAGAGGGAACACTGAAGCTTTCTTT. Its translation: CASSSSLRRGNTEAFF. The chain combines TRBV7-2 with TRBJ1-1, with D unclear. From germline, CDR1 is SGHTA and CDR2 FQGNSA. The length of the CDR3 is 16 residues. Trimming took 4 bases from V and 1 from J, leaving 16 bases between them.

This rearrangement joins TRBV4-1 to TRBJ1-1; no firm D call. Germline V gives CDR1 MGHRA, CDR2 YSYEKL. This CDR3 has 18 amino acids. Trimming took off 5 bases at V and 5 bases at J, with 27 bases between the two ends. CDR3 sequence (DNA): TGCGCCAGCAGCTCAGGTATGGGAATCCCGACGAGTGGGACTGAAGCTTTCTTT. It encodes CASSSGMGIPTSGTEAFF.

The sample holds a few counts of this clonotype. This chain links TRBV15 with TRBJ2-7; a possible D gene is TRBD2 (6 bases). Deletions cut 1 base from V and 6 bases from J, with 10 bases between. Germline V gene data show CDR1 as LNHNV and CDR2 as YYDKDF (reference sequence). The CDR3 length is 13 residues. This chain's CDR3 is CATSRGGVTEQYF. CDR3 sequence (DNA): TGTGCCACCAGCAGAGGGGGGGTTACCGAGCAGTACTTC. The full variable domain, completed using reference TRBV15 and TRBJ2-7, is DAMVIQNPRYQVTQFGKPVTLSCSQTLNHNVMYWYQQKSSQAPKLLFHYYDKDFNNEADTPDNFQSRRPNTSFCFLDIRSPGLGDTAMYLCATSRGGVTEQYFGPGTRLTVT.

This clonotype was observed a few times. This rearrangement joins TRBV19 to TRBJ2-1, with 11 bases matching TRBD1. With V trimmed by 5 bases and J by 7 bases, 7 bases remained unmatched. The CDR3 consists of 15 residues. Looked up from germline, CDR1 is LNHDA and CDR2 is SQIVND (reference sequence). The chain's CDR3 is CASSPRTGGVNEQFF. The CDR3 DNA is TGTGCCAGTAGTCCCCGGACAGGGGGCGTGAATGAGCAGTTCTTC.

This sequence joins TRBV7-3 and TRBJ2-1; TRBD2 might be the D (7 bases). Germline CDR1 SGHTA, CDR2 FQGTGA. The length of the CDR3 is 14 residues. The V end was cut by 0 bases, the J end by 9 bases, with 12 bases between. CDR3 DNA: TGTGCCAGCAGCTTAACTGGGGGGGCGGGTGAGCAGTTCTTC. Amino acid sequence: CASSLTGGAGEQFF.

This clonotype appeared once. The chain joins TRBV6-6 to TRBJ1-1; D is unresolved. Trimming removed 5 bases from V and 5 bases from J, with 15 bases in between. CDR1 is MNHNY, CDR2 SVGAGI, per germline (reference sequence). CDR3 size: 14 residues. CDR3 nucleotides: TGTGCCAGCAGTGGGTCCGCTACCGGGACTGAAGCTTTCTTT. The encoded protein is CASSGSATGTEAFF.

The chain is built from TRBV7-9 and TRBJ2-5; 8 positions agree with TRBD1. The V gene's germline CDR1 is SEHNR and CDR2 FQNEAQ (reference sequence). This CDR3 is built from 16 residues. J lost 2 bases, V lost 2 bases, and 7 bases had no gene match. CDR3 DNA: TGTGCCAGCAGCTTATTGCCCGACAGGGGACAAGAGACCCAGTACTTC. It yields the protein CASSLLPDRGQETQYF.

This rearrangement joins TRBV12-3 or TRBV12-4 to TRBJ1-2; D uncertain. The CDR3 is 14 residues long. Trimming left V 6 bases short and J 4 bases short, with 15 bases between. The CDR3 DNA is TGTGCCAGCAGGCCCGCCCGCAAGGGCTATGGCTACACCTTC. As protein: CASRPARKGYGYTF.

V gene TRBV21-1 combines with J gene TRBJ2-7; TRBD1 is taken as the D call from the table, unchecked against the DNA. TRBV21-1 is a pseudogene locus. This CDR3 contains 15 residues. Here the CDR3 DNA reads TGTGCCAGCAGCAAAGGGGGGACAGGGGGCGACGAGCAGTACTTC. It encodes CASSKGGTGGDEQYF.

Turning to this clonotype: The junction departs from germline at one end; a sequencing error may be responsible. This CDR3 reads CAGSQGFGAYEQYF. CDR3 DNA: TGCGCCGGCAGCCAAGGGTTCGGAGCCTACGAGCAGTACTTC. The chain recombines TRBV4-1 with TRBJ2-7, with D hard to call. Germline assignment: CDR1 MGHRA and CDR2 YSYEKL. The CDR3 is 14 amino acids.

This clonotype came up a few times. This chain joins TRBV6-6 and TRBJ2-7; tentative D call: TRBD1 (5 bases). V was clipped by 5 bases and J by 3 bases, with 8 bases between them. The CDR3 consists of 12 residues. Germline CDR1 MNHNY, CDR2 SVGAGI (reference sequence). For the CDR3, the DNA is TGTGCCAGCAGTCAACAGGACTACGAGCAGTACTTC. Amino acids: CASSQQDYEQYF.

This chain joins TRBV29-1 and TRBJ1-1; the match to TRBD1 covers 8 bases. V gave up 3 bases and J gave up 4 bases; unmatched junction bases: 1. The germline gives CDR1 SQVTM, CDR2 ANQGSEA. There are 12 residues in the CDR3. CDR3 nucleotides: TGCAGCGTTGATACAGGGGGCACTGAAGCTTTCTTT. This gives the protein CSVDTGGTEAFF. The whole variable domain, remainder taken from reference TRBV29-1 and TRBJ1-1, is SAVISQKPSRDICQRGTSLTIQCQVDSQVTMMFWYRQQPGQSLTLIATANQGSEATYESGFVIDKFPISRPNLTFSTLTVSNMSPEDSSIYLCSVDTGGTEAFFGQGTRLTVV.